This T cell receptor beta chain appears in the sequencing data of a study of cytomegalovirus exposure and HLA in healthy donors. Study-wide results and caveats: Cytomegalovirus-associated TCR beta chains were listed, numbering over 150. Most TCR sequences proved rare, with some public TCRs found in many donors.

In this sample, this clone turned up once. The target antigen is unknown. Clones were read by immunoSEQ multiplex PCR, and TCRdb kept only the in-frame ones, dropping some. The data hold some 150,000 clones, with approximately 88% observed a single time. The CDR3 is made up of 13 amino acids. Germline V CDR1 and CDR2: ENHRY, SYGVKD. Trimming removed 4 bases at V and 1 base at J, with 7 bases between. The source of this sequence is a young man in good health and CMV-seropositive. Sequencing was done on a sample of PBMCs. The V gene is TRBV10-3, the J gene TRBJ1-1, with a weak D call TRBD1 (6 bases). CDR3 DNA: TGTGCCATCAGTGGGACAGAGAACACTGAAGCTTTCTTT. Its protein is CAISGTENTEAFF.